The 28 T cell receptor beta chains reported below all come from one sample, sequenced in a study of T cells after yellow fever vaccination (dated by TCRdb to about 2019). Libraries were prepared through 5' RACE. Sequencing was performed on an Illumina HiSeq 2500. Using fastp trimming at Q25 and MiXCR clonotype assembly, TCRdb reanalyzed the public sequencing data and kept in-frame beta chains. Every distinct CDR3 protein forms one entry, paired with its most common genes and DNA. The sample has about 630,000 distinct CDR3 sequences on record, roughly 12% of them singletons. The top ten clonotypes cover approximately 15% of the sample. Taken with the paper, the label for treatment or condition translates to: live attenuated yellow fever vaccine strain. The specimen was PBMCs, collected on the day of the yellow fever booster vaccination. The receptors were sampled from a man aged 25-40 years who received the YFV17D yellow fever vaccine.

DNA of the CDR3: TGTGTCGCCAAGCGGACGAATATAACGACCGGGGAGCTGTTTTTT. Amino acid sequence: CVAKRTNITTGELFF. The chain employs TRBV7-9 and TRBJ2-2, with a tentative D call TRBD2 (5 bases). This CDR3 has 15 amino acids. Germline-derived CDR1 and CDR2 are SEHNR and FQNEAQ (reference sequence).

Only a few counts were recorded for this clonotype. V and J are TRBV5-1 and TRBJ2-1; 11 nucleotides line up with TRBD2. The trim removed 3 bases at V and 5 bases at J, leaving 7 bases unmatched. The CDR3 totals 16 residues. Germline loops: CDR1 SGHRS, CDR2 YFSETQ. The CDR3 DNA reads TGCGCCAGCAGCTGGGGGGGACTAGCGGAAAACAATGAGCAGTTCTTC. Translation: CASSWGGLAENNEQFF. The full variable domain, completed using reference TRBV5-1 and TRBJ2-1, is KAGVTQTPRYLIKTRGQQVTLSCSPISGHRSVSWYQQTPGQGLQFLFEYFSETQRNKGNFPGRFSGRQFSNSRSEMNVSTLELGDSALYLCASSWGGLAENNEQFFGPGTRLTVL.

A few counts support this clonotype. The chain combines TRBV7-9 with TRBJ1-1, with unresolved D. The CDR3 runs to 13 residues. In germline, CDR1 is SEHNR, CDR2 FQNEAQ (reference sequence). V lost 5 bases to trimming and J lost 8 bases, with 15 bases between them. The CDR3 DNA reads as TGTGCCAGCAGCGCCGACATGCAACAAGAAGCTTTCTTT. It is translated as CASSADMQQEAFF.

The table lists this clonotype with a few counts. The chain joins TRBV7-2 to TRBJ2-7; tentative D call: TRBD1 (6 bases). V lost 8 bases and J lost 3, with 17 bases in between. CDR1 is SGHTA and CDR2 is FQGNSA in the germline V gene. This CDR3 has 14 residues. CDR3 nucleotide sequence: TGTGCCAGCGAACGAAAGGACAGAGTCTACGAGCAGTACTTC. Translation gives CASERKDRVYEQYF. Supplemented by reference TRBV7-2 and TRBJ2-7, the full variable domain reads GAGVSQSPSNKVTEKGKDVELRCDPISGHTALYWYRQSLGQGLEFLIYFQGNSAPDKSGLPSDRFSAERTGGSVSTLTIQRTQQEDSAVYLCASERKDRVYEQYFGPGTRLTVT.

This sequence joins TRBV20-1 and TRBJ2-7, with no clear D. The CDR3 is 12 amino acids. Germline loops: CDR1 DFQATT, CDR2 SNEGSKA (reference sequence). V dropped 6 bases and J dropped 5 bases, with 14 bases sitting between them. The CDR3 protein is CSALGTMDEQYF. Written as DNA, the CDR3 is TGCAGTGCCCTCGGCACAATGGACGAGCAGTACTTC.

Here the CDR3 reads CASSVGYLAALSYNEQFF. The CDR3 DNA reads TGTGCCAGCTCCGTGGGCTATTTAGCGGCCCTCTCCTACAATGAGCAGTTCTTC. V gene TRBV18 combines with J gene TRBJ2-1, with D maybe TRBD2 (6 bases). Germline V gives CDR1 KGHSH, CDR2 LQKENI. The CDR3 contains 18 residues. Trimming took off 6 bases at V and 0 bases at J, with 21 bases between the two ends.

This chain joins TRBV20-1 and TRBJ1-5, with TRBD1 matching 9 bases. The CDR3 spans 14 residues. V was pared by 5 bases and J by 4 bases, with 6 bases of the junction left unmatched. Germline V CDR1 and CDR2: DFQATT, SNEGSKA (reference sequence). Here the CDR3 DNA reads TGCAGTGCTGTTATGACAGGGGGAAATCAGCCCCAGCATTTT. Its translation is CSAVMTGGNQPQHF.

There are a few counts of this clonotype. The rearrangement joins TRBV7-2 to TRBJ2-1, with TRBD2 identical over 11 bases. The CDR3 spans 15 residues. J lost 10 bases, V lost 5 bases, and 10 bases had no gene match. The germline V gene has CDR1 SGHTA and CDR2 FQGNSA. The CDR3 nucleotides read TGTGCCAGCAGCCCCGTGGGGACTAGCGGTGGGGAGCAGTTCTTC. This sequence encodes CASSPVGTSGGEQFF.

The chain recombines TRBV7-9 with TRBJ2-2; tentative D call: TRBD1 (5 bases). The CDR3 runs 14 residues. The V end lost 11 bases, the J end lost 1 base, and 14 bases lay between the germline ends. Germline-derived CDR1 and CDR2 are SEHNR and FQNEAQ (reference sequence). The DNA for the CDR3 is TGTGCCGCTCTCGGGCAGGGGAACACCGGGGAGCTGTTTTTT. Encoded protein: CAALGQGNTGELFF.

In its sample, this clonotype was seen a few times. V is TRBV29-1 and J is TRBJ2-7, with D perhaps given as TRBD1 or TRBD2 (6 bases each). The germline V gene encodes CDR1 SQVTM and CDR2 ANQGSEA. Trimming stripped 7 bases from V and 3 bases from J, with 19 bases between. The CDR3 is 14 residues long. CDR3 in amino acids: CSAGVGGQLYEQYF. The DNA of the CDR3 is TGCAGCGCGGGGGTGGGGGGACAACTCTACGAGCAGTACTTC.

This chain links TRBV2 with TRBJ2-2; either TRBD1 or TRBD2 may fit D (5 bases each). Trimming shortened V by 2 bases and J by 6 bases, and 10 bases separated the two germline ends. CDR3 length equals 14 residues. The germline gives CDR1 SNHLY, CDR2 FYNNEI. The CDR3 sequence is CASSEQGTPGELFF. The CDR3 DNA is TGTGCCAGCAGTGAACAAGGGACCCCCGGGGAGCTGTTTTTT.

V and J are TRBV27 and TRBJ2-1; a weak D match, TRBD1 (7 bases). The V and J ends lost 7 bases and 3 bases respectively, with 13 bases between them. The CDR3 has 14 residues. Germline lookup yields CDR1 MNHEY and CDR2 SMNVEV (reference sequence). CDR3 bases: TGTGCCAGCACGCGCCAGGGGGGCTACAATGAGCAGTTCTTC. It encodes CASTRQGGYNEQFF.

This clonotype was observed a few times. The chain has TRBV6-5 and TRBJ2-7; 8 bases are a match to TRBD1. Trimming cost V 0 bases and J 1 base; bases outside gene matches: 5. CDR1 is MNHEY and CDR2 is SVGAGI in the germline V gene. This CDR3 is 16 amino acids long. CDR3 in amino acids: CASSYSLRTGSYEQYF. CDR3 DNA sequence: TGTGCCAGCAGTTACTCGCTCAGGACAGGGTCCTACGAGCAGTACTTC.

The chain has TRBV11-2 and TRBJ2-5, with D perhaps matching TRBD2 (6 bases). From germline, CDR1 is SGHAT and CDR2 FQNNGV. V was trimmed by 5 bases and J by 5 bases, leaving 18 bases between them. The CDR3 is made up of 15 amino acids. CDR3 residues: CASSPLWGLTETQYF. In DNA form, the CDR3 reads TGTGCCAGCAGCCCCTTATGGGGACTCACGGAGACCCAGTACTTC.

This clonotype was seen at least ten times. The rearrangement joins TRBV20-1 to TRBJ2-7; D gene ambiguous. Germline CDR1 is DFQATT and CDR2 is SNEGSKA (reference sequence). This CDR3 has 12 amino acids. Trimming removed 5 bases from V and 3 bases from J, with 11 bases in between. The CDR3 here is CSASQGIYEQYF. CDR3 nucleotide sequence: TGCAGTGCTTCCCAAGGAATCTACGAGCAGTACTTC.

The chain employs TRBV4-3 and TRBJ2-4; D gene uncertain. The CDR3 extends over 15 amino acids. V shed 5 bases and J shed 0 bases, with 11 bases lying between them. Germline lookup yields CDR1 LGHNA and CDR2 YSLEER. CDR3 nucleotides: TGCGCCAGCAGCTTCAGTACAGTAGCCAAAAACATTCAGTACTTC. This sequence encodes CASSFSTVAKNIQYF.

This clonotype came up many times. The V call is TRBV7-2, the J call TRBJ2-7, with a tentative D call TRBD1 (5 bases). Germline loops: CDR1 SGHTA, CDR2 FQGNSA. Trimming removed 1 base at V and 4 bases at J, with 14 bases between. The length of the CDR3 is 15 residues. CDR3 coding DNA: TGTGCCAGCAGCTTAGACAGGCGGATAGTGTACGAGCAGTACTTC. Translation: CASSLDRRIVYEQYF.

The V call is TRBV7-6, the J call TRBJ2-1; 8 bases match TRBD2. The germline V gene encodes CDR1 SGHVS and CDR2 FNYEAQ. Trimming at V came to 1 base and at J to 7 bases, leaving 6 bases not matched to a gene. The CDR3 has 15 residues. The CDR3 bases are TGTGCCAGCAGCTTAGGACGAGCGGGAGTGAATGAGCAGTTCTTC. Its translation is CASSLGRAGVNEQFF. Full variable domain (rest looked up from reference TRBV7-6 and TRBJ2-1): GAGVSQSPRYKVTKRGQDVALRCDPISGHVSLYWYRQALGQGPEFLTYFNYEAQQDKSGLPNDRFSAERPEGSISTLTIQRTEQRDSAMYRCASSLGRAGVNEQFFGPGTRLTVL.

This chain links TRBV12-3 or TRBV12-4 with TRBJ2-1; D is uncertain. The CDR3 spans 12 residues. V was clipped by 3 bases and J by 7 bases, with 7 bases between them. CDR3 loop: CASSFYLNEQFF. The CDR3 DNA sequence: TGTGCCAGCAGTTTTTACTTGAATGAGCAGTTCTTC.

This clonotype has only a few counts. The chain is built from TRBV9 and TRBJ2-5, with 8 bases fitting TRBD2. With V trimmed by 0 bases and J by 5 bases, 3 bases remained unmatched. The CDR3 is 14 residues long. Germline CDR1 reads SGDLS; CDR2 reads YYNGEE. DNA of the CDR3: TGTGCCAGCAGCGTAGGGGCTAGCGGGGAGACCCAGTACTTC. As protein: CASSVGASGETQYF.

This clonotype was seen more than once but under ten times. V gene TRBV5-1 combines with J gene TRBJ2-7, with 8 positions matching TRBD2. Germline V gives CDR1 SGHRS, CDR2 YFSETQ. The ends lost 5 bases at V and 4 bases at J; junction bases unmatched: 26. The CDR3 sequence is 20 residues long. DNA for the CDR3: TGCGCCAGCAGATTCGAAAGGGGTGTCTCAGCTAGCGGGCCAGAATACGAGCAGTACTTC. It is translated as CASRFERGVSASGPEYEQYF.

The chain has TRBV5-1 and TRBJ1-1, with D uncertain. Trimming stripped 4 bases from V and 4 bases from J, with 11 bases between. Germline loops: CDR1 SGHRS, CDR2 YFSETQ. This CDR3 has 13 amino acids. CDR3 residues: CASSIDNPTEAFF. The DNA for the CDR3 is TGCGCCAGCAGCATAGACAATCCCACTGAAGCTTTCTTT. Looking up the rest from reference TRBV5-1 and TRBJ1-1 gives the full variable domain: KAGVTQTPRYLIKTRGQQVTLSCSPISGHRSVSWYQQTPGQGLQFLFEYFSETQRNKGNFPGRFSGRQFSNSRSEMNVSTLELGDSALYLCASSIDNPTEAFFGQGTRLTVV.

CDR3 sequence: CASSPEGLLPDNEQFF. DNA for the CDR3: TGTGCCAGCTCACCCGAGGGACTCCTACCGGACAATGAGCAGTTCTTC. The rearrangement joins TRBV18 to TRBJ2-1, with D possibly matching TRBD2 (6 bases). Looked up from germline, CDR1 is KGHSH and CDR2 is LQKENI. Between the trimmed V and J ends, which lost 3 bases and 5 bases, there was a span of 17 bases. The CDR3 is 16 residues long.

This clonotype has more than one count but fewer than ten. V usage is TRBV29-1 and J usage is TRBJ2-7, with a weak D call TRBD1 (5 bases). The ends were cut back, 4 bases at V and 7 bases at J, with 11 bases in the middle. The CDR3 totals 11 residues. The germline V gene encodes CDR1 SQVTM and CDR2 ANQGSEA. CDR3 sequence reads: CSVAVAGEQYF. The CDR3 region has the DNA TGCAGCGTTGCTGTCGCAGGGGAGCAGTACTTC.

The V and J genes are TRBV7-3 and TRBJ2-1; D perhaps matches TRBD2 (5 bases). V lost 3 bases, J lost 6 bases, and 9 bases lay in between. The germline CDR1 and CDR2 sequences are SGHTA and FQGTGA. The CDR3 covers 13 residues. The CDR3 reads CASSFPGSNEQFF. CDR3 sequence (DNA): TGTGCCAGCAGCTTCCCGGGGAGCAATGAGCAGTTCTTC.

This clonotype has only a few counts. J is TRBJ2-6 and V is TRBV30; TRBD1 is a possible D gene (6 bases). The germline V gene has CDR1 GTSNPN and CDR2 SVGIG (reference sequence). The ends were cut back, 3 bases at V and 0 bases at J, with 12 bases in the middle. The length of the CDR3 is 16 residues. The CDR3 bases are TGTGCCTGGAGGGTTGAGGGGGTCTCTGGGGCCAACGTCCTGACTTTC. It specifies CAWRVEGVSGANVLTF.

V usage is TRBV29-1 and J usage is TRBJ2-5; TRBD2 might be the D (6 bases). CDR3 length equals 14 residues. Trimming pared 7 bases from V and 1 base from J, leaving 16 bases between. Germline-derived CDR1 and CDR2 are SQVTM and ANQGSEA. The CDR3 reads CSGGGGVVQETQYF. DNA for the CDR3: TGCAGCGGAGGAGGCGGGGTTGTCCAAGAGACCCAGTACTTC. The entire variable domain, with the rest obtained from reference TRBV29-1 and TRBJ2-5, is as follows: SAVISQKPSRDICQRGTSLTIQCQVDSQVTMMFWYRQQPGQSLTLIATANQGSEATYESGFVIDKFPISRPNLTFSTLTVSNMSPEDSSIYLCSGGGGVVQETQYFGPGTRLLVL.

This clonotype has just a few counts. J is TRBJ2-7 and V is TRBV12-3 or TRBV12-4; the D gene is possibly TRBD2 (6 bases). This CDR3 contains 14 residues. Trimming took off 6 bases at V and 4 bases at J, with 16 bases between the two ends. The CDR3 loop is CASSRGVHLYEQYF. The DNA for the CDR3 is TGTGCCAGCAGCCGCGGGGTCCACCTATACGAGCAGTACTTC.